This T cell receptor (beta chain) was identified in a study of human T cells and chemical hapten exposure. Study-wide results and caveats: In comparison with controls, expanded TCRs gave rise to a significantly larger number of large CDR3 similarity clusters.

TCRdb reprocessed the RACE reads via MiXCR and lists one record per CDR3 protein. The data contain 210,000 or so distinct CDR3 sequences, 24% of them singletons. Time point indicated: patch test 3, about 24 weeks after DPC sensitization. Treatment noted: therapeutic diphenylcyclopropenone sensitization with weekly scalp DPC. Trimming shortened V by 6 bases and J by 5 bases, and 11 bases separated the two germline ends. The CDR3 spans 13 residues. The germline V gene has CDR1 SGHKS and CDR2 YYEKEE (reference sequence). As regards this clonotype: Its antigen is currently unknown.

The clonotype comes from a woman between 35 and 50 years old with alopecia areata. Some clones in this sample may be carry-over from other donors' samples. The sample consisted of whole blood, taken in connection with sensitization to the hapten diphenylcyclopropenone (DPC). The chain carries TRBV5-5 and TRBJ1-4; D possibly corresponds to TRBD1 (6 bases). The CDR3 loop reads CASIGTNNEKLFF. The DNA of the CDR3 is TGTGCCAGCATCGGGACAAACAATGAAAAACTGTTTTTT.